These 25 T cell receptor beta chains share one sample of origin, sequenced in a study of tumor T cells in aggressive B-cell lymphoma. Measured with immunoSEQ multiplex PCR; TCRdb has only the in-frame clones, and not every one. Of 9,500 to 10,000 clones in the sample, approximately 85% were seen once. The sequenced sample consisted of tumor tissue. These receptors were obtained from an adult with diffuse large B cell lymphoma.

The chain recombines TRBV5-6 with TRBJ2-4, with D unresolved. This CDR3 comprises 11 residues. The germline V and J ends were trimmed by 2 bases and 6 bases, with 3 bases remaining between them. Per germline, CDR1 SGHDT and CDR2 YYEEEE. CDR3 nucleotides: TGTGCCAGCAGCTTCAGAAACATTCAGTACTTC. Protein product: CASSFRNIQYF.

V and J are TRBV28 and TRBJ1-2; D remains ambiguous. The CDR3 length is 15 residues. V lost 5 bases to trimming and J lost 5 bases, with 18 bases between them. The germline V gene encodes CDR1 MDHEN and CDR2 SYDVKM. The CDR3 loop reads CASSKLGRARYGYTF. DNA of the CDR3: TGTGCCAGCAGTAAACTGGGGAGGGCTCGGTATGGCTACACCTTC.

In nucleotides, the CDR3 is TGTGCCAGCAGTTACTCCGACACCTATGGCTACACCTTC. Protein product: CASSYSDTYGYTF. The J gene is TRBJ1-2, the V gene TRBV6-5; D is unclear. Trimming took off 0 bases at V and 4 bases at J, with 6 bases between the two ends. The germline V gene encodes CDR1 MNHEY and CDR2 SVGAGI. The CDR3 consists of 13 residues.

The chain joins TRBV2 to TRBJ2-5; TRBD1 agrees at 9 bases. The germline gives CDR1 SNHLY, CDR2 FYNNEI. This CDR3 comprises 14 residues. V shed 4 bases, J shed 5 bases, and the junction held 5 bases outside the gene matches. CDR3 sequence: CASSVDRGRETQYF. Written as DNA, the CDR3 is TGTGCCAGCAGTGTGGACAGGGGAAGGGAGACCCAGTACTTC.

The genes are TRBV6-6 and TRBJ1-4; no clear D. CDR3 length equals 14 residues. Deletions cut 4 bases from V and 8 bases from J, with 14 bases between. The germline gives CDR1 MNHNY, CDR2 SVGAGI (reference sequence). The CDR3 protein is CASSWRGLEEKLFF. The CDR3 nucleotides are TGTGCCAGCAGTTGGCGCGGCCTAGAGGAAAAACTGTTTTTT.

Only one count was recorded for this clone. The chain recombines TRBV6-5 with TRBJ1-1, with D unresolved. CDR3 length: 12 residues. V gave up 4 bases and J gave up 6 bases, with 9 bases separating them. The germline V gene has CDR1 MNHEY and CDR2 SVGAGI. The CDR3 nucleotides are TGTGCCAGCAGTTCCACCTACGCTGAAGCTTTCTTT. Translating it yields CASSSTYAEAFF.

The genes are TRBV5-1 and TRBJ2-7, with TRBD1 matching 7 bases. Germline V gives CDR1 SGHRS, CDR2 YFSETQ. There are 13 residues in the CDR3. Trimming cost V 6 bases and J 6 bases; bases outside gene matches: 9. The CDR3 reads CASTSSGGSEQYF. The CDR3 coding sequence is TGCGCCAGCACATCGTCAGGGGGAAGCGAGCAGTACTTC. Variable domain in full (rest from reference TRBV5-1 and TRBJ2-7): KAGVTQTPRYLIKTRGQQVTLSCSPISGHRSVSWYQQTPGQGLQFLFEYFSETQRNKGNFPGRFSGRQFSNSRSEMNVSTLELGDSALYLCASTSSGGSEQYFGPGTRLTVT.

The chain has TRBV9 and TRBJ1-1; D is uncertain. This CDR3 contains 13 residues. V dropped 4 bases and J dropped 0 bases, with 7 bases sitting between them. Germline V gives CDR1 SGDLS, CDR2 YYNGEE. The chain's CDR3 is CASSSSMNTEAFF. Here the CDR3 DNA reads TGTGCCAGCAGCTCATCCATGAACACTGAAGCTTTCTTT.

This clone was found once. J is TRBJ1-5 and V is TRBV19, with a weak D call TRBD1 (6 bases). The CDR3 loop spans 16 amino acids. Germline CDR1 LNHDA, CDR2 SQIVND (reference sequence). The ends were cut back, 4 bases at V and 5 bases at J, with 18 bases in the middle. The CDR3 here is CASSTGLWDTYQPQHF. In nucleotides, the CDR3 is TGTGCCAGTAGTACAGGGCTTTGGGACACATATCAGCCCCAGCATTTT.

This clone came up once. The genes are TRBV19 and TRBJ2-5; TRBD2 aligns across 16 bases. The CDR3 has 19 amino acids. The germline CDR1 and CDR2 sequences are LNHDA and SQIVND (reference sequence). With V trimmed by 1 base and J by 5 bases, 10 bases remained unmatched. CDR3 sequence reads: CASSIGIGTSGRDRETQYF. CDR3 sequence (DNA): TGTGCCAGTAGTATAGGGATCGGGACTAGCGGGAGGGATCGGGAGACCCAGTACTTC.

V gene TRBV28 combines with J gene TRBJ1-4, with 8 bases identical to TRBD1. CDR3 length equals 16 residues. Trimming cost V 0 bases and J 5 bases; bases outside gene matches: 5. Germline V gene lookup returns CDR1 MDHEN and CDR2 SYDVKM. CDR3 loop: CASSLWAGTGNEKLFF. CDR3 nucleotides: TGTGCCAGCAGTTTATGGGCCGGGACAGGAAATGAAAAACTGTTTTTT. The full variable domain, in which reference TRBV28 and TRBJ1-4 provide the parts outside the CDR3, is DVKVTQSSRYLVKRTGEKVFLECVQDMDHENMFWYRQDPGLGLRLIYFSYDVKMKEKGDIPEGYSVSREKKERFSLILESASTNQTSMYLCASSLWAGTGNEKLFFGSGTQLSVL.

CDR3 loop: CASSVRSRNEQFF. CDR3 in DNA: TGTGCCAGCAGTGTTAGGAGTCGGAATGAGCAGTTCTTC. The chain links TRBV28 to TRBJ2-1, with unresolved D. Germline assignment: CDR1 MDHEN and CDR2 SYDVKM. V gave up 5 bases and J gave up 7 bases, with 12 bases separating them. The length of the CDR3 is 13 residues.

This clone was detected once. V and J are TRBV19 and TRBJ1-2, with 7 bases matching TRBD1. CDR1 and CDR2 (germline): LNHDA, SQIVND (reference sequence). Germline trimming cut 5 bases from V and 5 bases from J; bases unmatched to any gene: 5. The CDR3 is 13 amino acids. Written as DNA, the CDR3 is TGTGCCAGTAGTCCCGCCAGGGGGTATGGCTACACCTTC. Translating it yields CASSPARGYGYTF. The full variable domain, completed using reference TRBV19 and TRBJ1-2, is DGGITQSPKYLFRKEGQNVTLSCEQNLNHDAMYWYRQDPGQGLRLIYYSQIVNDFQKGDIAEGYSVSREKKESFPLTVTSAQKNPTAFYLCASSPARGYGYTFGSGTRLTVV.

As DNA, the CDR3 is TGTGCCAGCAGCTCCGGACAGGGTATTGCCGGGGAGCTGTTTTTT. This gives the protein CASSSGQGIAGELFF. The J gene is TRBJ2-2, the V gene TRBV5-4; 8 bases map to TRBD1. The germline V gene has CDR1 SGHNT and CDR2 YYREEE (reference sequence). This CDR3 spans 15 amino acids. With 3 bases clipped from V and 6 bases from J, the junction kept 7 bases outside the gene matches.

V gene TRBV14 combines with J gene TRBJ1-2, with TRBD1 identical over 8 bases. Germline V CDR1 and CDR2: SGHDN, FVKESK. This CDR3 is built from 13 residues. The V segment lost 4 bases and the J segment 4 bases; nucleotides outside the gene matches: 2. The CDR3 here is CASSPTGGYGYTF. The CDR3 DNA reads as TGTGCCAGCAGCCCTACAGGGGGCTATGGCTACACCTTC.

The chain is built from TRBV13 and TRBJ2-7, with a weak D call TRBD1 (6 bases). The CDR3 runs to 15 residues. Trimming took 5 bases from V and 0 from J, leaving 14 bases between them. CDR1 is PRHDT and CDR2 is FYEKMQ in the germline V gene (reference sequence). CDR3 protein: CASSKTGVFSYEQYF. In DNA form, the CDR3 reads TGTGCCAGCAGCAAGACAGGTGTATTCTCCTACGAGCAGTACTTC.

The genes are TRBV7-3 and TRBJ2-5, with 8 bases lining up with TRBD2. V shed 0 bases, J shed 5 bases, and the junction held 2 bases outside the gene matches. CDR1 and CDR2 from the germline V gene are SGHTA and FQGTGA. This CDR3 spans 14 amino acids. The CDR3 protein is CASSLTSGTETQYF. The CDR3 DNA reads TGTGCCAGCAGCTTAACTAGCGGGACCGAGACCCAGTACTTC. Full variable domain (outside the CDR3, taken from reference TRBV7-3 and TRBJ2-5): GAGVSQTPSNKVTEKGKYVELRCDPISGHTALYWYRQSLGQGPEFLIYFQGTGAADDSGLPNDRFFAVRPEGSVSTLKIQRTERGDSAVYLCASSLTSGTETQYFGPGTRLLVL.

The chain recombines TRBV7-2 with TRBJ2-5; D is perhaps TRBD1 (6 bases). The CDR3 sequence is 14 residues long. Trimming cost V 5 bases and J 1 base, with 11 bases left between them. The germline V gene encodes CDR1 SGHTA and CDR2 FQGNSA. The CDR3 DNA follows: TGTGCCAGCAGCCAGGGACAAAGCCAAGAGACCCAGTACTTC. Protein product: CASSQGQSQETQYF.

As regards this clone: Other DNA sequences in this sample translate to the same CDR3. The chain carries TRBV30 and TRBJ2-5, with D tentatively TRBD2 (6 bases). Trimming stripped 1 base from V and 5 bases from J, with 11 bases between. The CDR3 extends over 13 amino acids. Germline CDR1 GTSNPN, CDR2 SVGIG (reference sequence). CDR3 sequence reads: CAWSGGLKETQYF. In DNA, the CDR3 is TGTGCCTGGAGTGGGGGACTTAAGGAGACCCAGTACTTC.

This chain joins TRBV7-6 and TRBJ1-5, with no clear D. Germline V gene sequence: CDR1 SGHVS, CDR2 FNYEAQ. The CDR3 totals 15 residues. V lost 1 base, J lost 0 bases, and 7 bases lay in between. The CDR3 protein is CASSLVADSNQPQHF. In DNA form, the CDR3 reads TGTGCCAGCAGCTTAGTGGCGGATAGCAATCAGCCCCAGCATTTT.

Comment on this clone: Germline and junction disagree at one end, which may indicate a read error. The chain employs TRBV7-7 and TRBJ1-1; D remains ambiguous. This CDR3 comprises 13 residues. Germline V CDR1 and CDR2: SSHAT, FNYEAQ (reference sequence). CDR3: CASSLYEESEAFF. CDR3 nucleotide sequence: TGTGCTAGCAGCTTATATGAGGAGTCCGAAGCTTTCTTT.

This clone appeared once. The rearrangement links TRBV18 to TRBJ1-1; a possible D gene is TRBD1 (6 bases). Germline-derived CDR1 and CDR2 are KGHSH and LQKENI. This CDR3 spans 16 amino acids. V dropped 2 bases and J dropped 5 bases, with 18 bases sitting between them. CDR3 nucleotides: TGTGCCAGCTCACCAAGCGTTACAGGGCGCGGGACTGAAGCTTTCTTT. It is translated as CASSPSVTGRGTEAFF.

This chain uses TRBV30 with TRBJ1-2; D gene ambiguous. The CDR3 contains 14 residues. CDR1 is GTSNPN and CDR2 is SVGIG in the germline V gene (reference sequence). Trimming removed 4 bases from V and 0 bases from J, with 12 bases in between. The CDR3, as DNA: TGTGCCTGGACAGAATTTTCTCCTAACTATGGCTACACCTTC. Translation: CAWTEFSPNYGYTF.

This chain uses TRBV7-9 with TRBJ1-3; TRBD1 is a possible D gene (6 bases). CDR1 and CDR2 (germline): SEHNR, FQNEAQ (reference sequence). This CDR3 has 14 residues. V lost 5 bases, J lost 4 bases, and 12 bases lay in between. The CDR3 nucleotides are TGTGCCAGCAGCCCACGGACAGTGGGAAACACCATATATTTT. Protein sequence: CASSPRTVGNTIYF. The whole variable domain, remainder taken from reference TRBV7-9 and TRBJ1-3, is DTGVSQNPRHKITKRGQNVTFRCDPISEHNRLYWYRQTLGQGPEFLTYFQNEAQLEKSRLLSDRFSAERPKGSFSTLEIQRTEQGDSAMYLCASSPRTVGNTIYFGEGSWLTVV.

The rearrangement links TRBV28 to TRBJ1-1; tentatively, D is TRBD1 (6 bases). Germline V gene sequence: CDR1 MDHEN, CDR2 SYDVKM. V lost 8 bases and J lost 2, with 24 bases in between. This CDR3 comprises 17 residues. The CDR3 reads CASVTQGLGNGNTEAFF. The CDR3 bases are TGTGCCAGCGTTACACAGGGTCTTGGTAACGGTAACACTGAAGCTTTCTTT.